This T cell receptor (beta chain) was captured in a study of beta chain features in type 1 diabetes. General study findings and limits: Shortening that was moderate but significant affected the TCRB CDR3s of Type 1 diabetes patients in all four CD4+ subsets.

The sample holds a few counts of this clone. Its antigen is not known. Expressed TCRB transcripts got sequenced, as all isolated RNA was reverse transcribed. Sequencing used immunoSEQ multiplex PCR; TCRdb keeps in-frame clones, though not all of them. The sample includes about 650,000 clones, under 15% of them seen just once. The source of this sequence is a man aged 25 to 45 with type 1 diabetes. The specimen sequenced was naive CD4+ T cells from blood.

The CDR3 region has the DNA TGTGCCAGCAGTGACGGACCCGGCTACACCTTC. Translated: CASSDGPGYTF. The genes are TRBV25-1 and TRBJ1-2; D uncertain. V gave up 3 bases and J gave up 8 bases, with 7 bases separating them. The CDR3 has 11 residues. In germline, CDR1 is MGHDK, CDR2 SYGVNS.